One sample yielded the 32 T cell receptor beta chains listed below, sequenced in a study of shared clonotypes between healthy human individuals. The repertoire was sequenced with immunoSEQ multiplex PCR; TCRdb's copy has only in-frame clones and lacks some. The table includes about 1.5 million clones, roughly 97% detected once. Sequencing was carried out using naive CD4+ T cells sorted from blood. The subset: CD45RA+ positively selected. These receptors originate from a man aged 25 to 40 in good health.

The rearrangement joins TRBV9 to TRBJ1-5, with 8 bases aligning to TRBD1. The V segment lost 0 bases and the J segment 5 bases; nucleotides outside the gene matches: 7. The CDR3 totals 16 residues. Per germline, CDR1 SGDLS and CDR2 YYNGEE. The CDR3 here is CASSVGSGQGDQPQHF. The CDR3 bases are TGTGCCAGCAGCGTAGGATCTGGACAGGGCGATCAGCCCCAGCATTTT.

This chain connects TRBV19 to TRBJ2-3, with a tentative D call TRBD2 (6 bases). The V end was cut by 3 bases, the J end by 10 bases, with 20 bases between. From germline, CDR1 is LNHDA and CDR2 SQIVND (reference sequence). The length of the CDR3 is 15 residues. The CDR3 region is CASSIGGVGFGSQYF. CDR3 bases: TGTGCCAGTAGTATCGGCGGGGTGGGGTTCGGATCGCAGTATTTT.

This chain connects TRBV5-6 to TRBJ2-1, with a possible D match to TRBD1 (5 bases). This CDR3 comprises 16 residues. V lost 0 bases and J lost 0, with 10 bases in between. CDR1 and CDR2 (germline): SGHDT, YYEEEE. In DNA form, the CDR3 reads TGTGCCAGCAGCTTGGAGGGGCGGCGCTCCTACAATGAGCAGTTCTTC. Translation: CASSLEGRRSYNEQFF.

The rearrangement joins TRBV5-6 to TRBJ2-3; 10 nucleotides align to TRBD2. Germline CDR1 reads SGHDT; CDR2 reads YYEEEE. The J segment lost 4 bases and the V segment lost 4 bases, leaving 6 bases of the junction unmatched. The CDR3 is made up of 15 amino acids. CDR3 loop: CASSPGTSAADTQYF. CDR3 DNA sequence: TGTGCCAGCAGCCCCGGGACTAGCGCCGCAGATACGCAGTATTTT.

V gene TRBV19 combines with J gene TRBJ1-1; D is uncertain. Trimming left V 9 bases short and J 0 bases short, with 8 bases between. Germline V gene data show CDR1 as LNHDA and CDR2 as SQIVND (reference sequence). The CDR3 spans 12 residues. The CDR3 loop reads CASKEMNTEAFF. CDR3 DNA sequence: TGTGCCAGCAAAGAAATGAACACTGAAGCTTTCTTT.

This rearrangement joins TRBV28 to TRBJ1-4; D remains unclear. Between the trimmed V and J ends, which lost 3 bases and 8 bases, there was a span of 13 bases. The CDR3 runs to 14 residues. Germline lookup yields CDR1 MDHEN and CDR2 SYDVKM. CDR3 in amino acids: CASSFGQQWEKLFF. CDR3 coding DNA: TGTGCCAGCAGTTTCGGCCAACAGTGGGAAAAACTGTTTTTT.

The rearrangement links TRBV7-8 to TRBJ1-1, with D unresolved. Per germline, CDR1 SGHVS and CDR2 FQNEAQ. V lost 2 bases and J 1 base, leaving 8 bases between the germline ends. CDR3 length equals 14 residues. The CDR3 nucleotides are TGTGCCAGCAGCTTACTGGAGGCGAACACTGAAGCTTTCTTT. Translating gives CASSLLEANTEAFF.

The V and J genes are TRBV7-8 and TRBJ2-7, with 9 nucleotides matching TRBD1. V shed 4 bases and J 2 bases; nucleotides not matched to a gene: 3. This CDR3 has 14 amino acids. In germline, CDR1 is SGHVS, CDR2 FQNEAQ. The CDR3 here is CASSYRDRAYEQYF. The CDR3 DNA follows: TGTGCCAGCAGCTACCGGGACAGGGCCTACGAGCAGTACTTC.

This clone appeared once. This CDR3 is CASSPGRSPSGNTIYF. CDR3 nucleotides: TGTGCCAGCTCACCAGGTCGTTCTCCCTCTGGAAACACCATATATTTT. The chain uses TRBV18 and TRBJ1-3; D unresolved. Between the trimmed V and J ends, which lost 2 bases and 0 bases, there was a span of 11 bases. The CDR3 is 16 residues long. Germline CDR1 and CDR2: KGHSH and LQKENI.

Note on this clone: Other DNA sequences from this sample encode an identical CDR3 as well. The rearrangement links TRBV5-1 to TRBJ1-3; D call uncertain. The CDR3 totals 15 residues. CDR1 SGHRS and CDR2 YFSETQ come from the germline V gene. Trimming removed 2 bases at V and 0 bases at J, with 9 bases between. CDR3 protein: CASSLSGNSGNTIYF. The CDR3 region has the DNA TGCGCCAGCAGCTTAAGCGGTAACTCTGGAAACACCATATATTTT.

This clone was detected once. The V call is TRBV5-5, the J call TRBJ1-1, with D perhaps matching TRBD1 (5 bases). CDR1 is SGHKS, CDR2 YYEKEE, per germline (reference sequence). Trimming took 0 bases from V and 4 from J, leaving 10 bases between them. CDR3 length: 14 amino acids. CDR3 in DNA: TGTGCCAGCAGCTTGGTAACCGGGGGCACTGAAGCTTTCTTT. Protein product: CASSLVTGGTEAFF. The variable domain in full, with the rest retrieved from reference TRBV5-5 and TRBJ1-1, is DAGVTQSPTHLIKTRGQQVTLRCSPISGHKSVSWYQQVLGQGPQFIFQYYEKEERGRGNFPDRFSARQFPNYSSELNVNALLLGDSALYLCASSLVTGGTEAFFGQGTRLTVV.

The chain joins TRBV5-5 to TRBJ1-4; TRBD1 agrees at 7 bases. From germline, CDR1 is SGHKS and CDR2 YYEKEE (reference sequence). CDR3 size: 14 residues. After removal of 4 bases from V and 5 bases from J, the junction contained 5 bases not matched to a gene. The chain's CDR3 is CASSRDSGNEKLFF. The CDR3 bases are TGTGCCAGCAGCCGGGACAGCGGCAATGAAAAACTGTTTTTT.

This sequence joins TRBV6-1 and TRBJ1-1, with D perhaps TRBD1 (5 bases). This CDR3 has 14 residues. CDR1 and CDR2 (germline): MNHNS, SASEGT. The germline V and J ends were trimmed by 7 bases and 5 bases, with 17 bases remaining between them. CDR3 loop: CASTAGTSDTEAFF. In DNA form, the CDR3 reads TGTGCCAGCACCGCGGGGACCTCTGATACTGAAGCTTTCTTT.

V gene TRBV30 combines with J gene TRBJ2-5; 7 bases match TRBD2. V was clipped by 4 bases and J by 4 bases; unmatched bases: 3. Germline CDR1 is GTSNPN and CDR2 is SVGIG (reference sequence). The CDR3 is made up of 12 amino acids. The CDR3 sequence: CAWKRGGETQYF. CDR3 DNA sequence: TGTGCCTGGAAGCGGGGCGGAGAGACCCAGTACTTC.

In this sample, this clone turned up once. CDR3 protein: CASSRGTGTKKTQYF. For the CDR3, the DNA is TGCGCCAGCAGTAGGGGGACAGGTACCAAGAAGACCCAGTACTTC. The chain uses TRBV10-1 and TRBJ2-5; 8 bases line up with TRBD1. Trimming at V came to 5 bases and at J to 6 bases, leaving 11 bases not matched to a gene. The length of the CDR3 is 15 residues. Germline V CDR1 and CDR2: WNHNN, SYGVQD (reference sequence).

The chain is built from TRBV6-1 and TRBJ2-6; D gene ambiguous. The CDR3 loop spans 17 amino acids. CDR1 is MNHNS, CDR2 SASEGT, per germline. Trimming left V 4 bases short and J 2 bases short, with 15 bases between. The CDR3 spells CASSVGRSSPGANVLTF. CDR3 sequence (DNA): TGTGCCAGCAGTGTCGGCAGGAGCTCACCTGGGGCCAACGTCCTGACTTTC.

V gene TRBV5-1 combines with J gene TRBJ2-7; 9 bases fit TRBD1. The CDR3 contains 15 residues. The V and J ends lost 0 bases and 4 bases, in that order; junction bases with no gene match: 5. CDR1 is SGHRS and CDR2 is YFSETQ in the germline V gene. The CDR3 is CASSLGPGQGYEQYF. CDR3 bases: TGCGCCAGCAGCTTGGGACCGGGACAGGGATACGAGCAGTACTTC.

V usage is TRBV5-1 and J usage is TRBJ2-7; no reliable D call. The CDR3 covers 14 residues. Germline lookup yields CDR1 SGHRS and CDR2 YFSETQ. V dropped 5 bases and J dropped 0 bases, with 12 bases sitting between them. The CDR3 here is CASRVDYRSYEQYF. In DNA form, the CDR3 reads TGCGCCAGCAGGGTGGATTACCGCTCCTACGAGCAGTACTTC.

The rearrangement uses TRBV2 and TRBJ2-1, with D unresolved. Trimming left V 7 bases short and J 8 bases short, with 15 bases between. CDR3 length: 13 residues. Per germline, CDR1 SNHLY and CDR2 FYNNEI. The CDR3 is CASKPPIADEQFF. CDR3 DNA sequence: TGTGCCAGCAAACCCCCCATTGCGGATGAGCAGTTCTTC.

This chain links TRBV10-3 with TRBJ2-7; D unresolved. Trimming removed 2 bases from V and 0 bases from J, with 11 bases in between. This CDR3 spans 15 amino acids. Germline CDR1 and CDR2: ENHRY and SYGVKD. The CDR3 reads CAISEPRRSSYEQYF. The CDR3 DNA follows: TGTGCCATCAGTGAGCCGAGAAGGAGCTCCTACGAGCAGTACTTC.

The J gene is TRBJ1-1, the V gene TRBV6-5; no clear D. This CDR3 region has 13 residues. Germline CDR1 and CDR2: MNHEY and SVGAGI. V gave up 2 bases and J gave up 6 bases, with 10 bases separating them. The CDR3 nucleotides read TGTGCCAGCAGTTACAGGGAGCGAGCTGAAGCTTTCTTT. Protein product: CASSYRERAEAFF.

The V and J genes are TRBV29-1 and TRBJ2-7, with D uncertain. This CDR3 contains 14 residues. The germline V and J ends were trimmed by 5 bases and 2 bases, with 16 bases remaining between them. Germline V CDR1 and CDR2: SQVTM, ANQGSEA. The CDR3 region is CSVSSRLSTYEQYF. For the CDR3, the DNA is TGCAGCGTTAGTTCGCGGCTTTCCACCTACGAGCAGTACTTC.

The V and J genes are TRBV15 and TRBJ2-1, with 7 bases aligning to TRBD1. The germline V gene has CDR1 LNHNV and CDR2 YYDKDF (reference sequence). The CDR3 sequence is 13 residues long. After removal of 2 bases from V and 15 bases from J, the junction contained 10 bases not matched to a gene. DNA of the CDR3: TGTGCCACCAGCAGATCTACAGGGGAGACGCGGTTCTTC. Translation: CATSRSTGETRFF. Together with reference TRBV15 and TRBJ2-1, the CDR3 gives the full variable domain: DAMVIQNPRYQVTQFGKPVTLSCSQTLNHNVMYWYQQKSSQAPKLLFHYYDKDFNNEADTPDNFQSRRPNTSFCFLDIRSPGLGDTAMYLCATSRSTGETRFFGPGTRLTVL.

The V call is TRBV10-3, the J call TRBJ2-1, with a weak D call TRBD2 (6 bases). The V and J ends lost 0 bases and 4 bases respectively, with 16 bases between them. Germline V gives CDR1 ENHRY, CDR2 SYGVKD. The length of the CDR3 is 17 residues. CDR3 loop: CAISESTGGAIYNEQFF. CDR3 in DNA: TGTGCCATCAGTGAGTCGACCGGCGGGGCCATATACAATGAGCAGTTCTTC.

The chain carries TRBV27 and TRBJ2-7; TRBD1 or TRBD2 may be the D gene (7 bases each). The germline gives CDR1 MNHEY, CDR2 SMNVEV (reference sequence). The V gene lost 7 bases and the J gene lost 3 bases, with 16 bases spanning the gap. CDR3 size: 14 residues. CDR3 sequence reads: CASKYRGGNYEQYF. In DNA form, the CDR3 reads TGTGCCAGCAAGTACAGGGGAGGGAACTACGAGCAGTACTTC.

The chain recombines TRBV25-1 with TRBJ2-7, with D possibly matching TRBD2 (5 bases). Germline V gene lookup returns CDR1 MGHDK and CDR2 SYGVNS. This CDR3 is 12 amino acids long. Trimming took 4 bases from V and 2 from J, leaving 6 bases between them. This CDR3 is CASSAGTYEQYF. DNA for the CDR3: TGTGCCAGCAGTGCCGGGACCTACGAGCAGTACTTC.

The rearrangement joins TRBV7-3 to TRBJ2-7; unclear D gene. This CDR3 has 13 amino acids. Germline V gene sequence: CDR1 SGHTA, CDR2 FQGTGA. V lost 0 bases and J lost 1, with 4 bases in between. The CDR3, as DNA: TGTGCCAGCAGCTTAACAGATTCCTACGAGCAGTACTTC. This encodes CASSLTDSYEQYF.

This clone appeared a single time. This chain joins TRBV18 and TRBJ2-1, with TRBD1 matching over 8 bases. J lost 4 bases, V lost 1 base, and 12 bases had no gene match. This CDR3 has 18 amino acids. CDR1 is KGHSH and CDR2 is LQKENI in the germline V gene. For the CDR3, the DNA is TGTGCCAGCTCACCACTTGGACAGGGTGGCCCCAAATACAATGAGCAGTTCTTC. Amino acids: CASSPLGQGGPKYNEQFF. The full variable domain, rest sourced from reference TRBV18 and TRBJ2-1, is NAGVMQNPRHLVRRRGQEARLRCSPMKGHSHVYWYRQLPEEGLKFMVYLQKENIIDESGMPKERFSAEFPKEGPSILRIQQVVRGDSAAYFCASSPLGQGGPKYNEQFFGPGTRLTVL.

This clone was counted a single time. This chain connects TRBV5-4 to TRBJ1-3; no firm D call. V was pared by 5 bases and J by 4 bases, with 19 bases between. Germline CDR1 SGHNT, CDR2 YYREEE (reference sequence). CDR3 length: 16 amino acids. The CDR3 spells CASSSFPKGTGNTIYF. The CDR3 nucleotides are TGTGCCAGCAGTTCCTTTCCGAAGGGAACAGGAAACACCATATATTTT.

This CDR3 is CASSARGAGGSYNEQFF. In nucleotides, the CDR3 is TGTGCCAGCAGCGCCCGAGGGGCGGGAGGCTCCTACAATGAGCAGTTCTTC. The J gene is TRBJ2-1, the V gene TRBV9; 8 nucleotides match TRBD2. The CDR3 has 17 amino acids. J was trimmed by 0 bases and V by 3 bases; bases with no gene match: 8. Germline V gene sequence: CDR1 SGDLS, CDR2 YYNGEE.

The chain is built from TRBV2 and TRBJ2-3; D is perhaps TRBD2 (5 bases). The CDR3 extends over 16 amino acids. Trimming cost V 2 bases and J 1 base, with 13 bases left between them. Germline CDR1 reads SNHLY; CDR2 reads FYNNEI. Here the CDR3 reads CASSERLAGGTDTQYF. CDR3 nucleotide sequence: TGTGCCAGCAGTGAACGGCTAGCAGGCGGCACAGATACGCAGTATTTT.

Turning to this clone: The same CDR3 can be traced to other DNA sequences in this sample. The rearrangement joins TRBV6-5 to TRBJ2-7; 8 nucleotides line up with TRBD1. This CDR3 contains 14 residues. Germline V lookup: CDR1 MNHEY, CDR2 SVGAGI. V lost 1 base to trimming and J lost 4 bases; unmatched junction nucleotides: 3. The CDR3 reads CASSYLGQGYEQYF. For the CDR3, the DNA is TGTGCCAGCAGTTACTTAGGACAGGGTTACGAGCAGTACTTC.